A selection of T cell receptor beta chains follows, all from one sample in a study of cytomegalovirus exposure and HLA in healthy donors. Profiled with immunoSEQ multiplex PCR; TCRdb holds only in-frame clones, not every one. The sample has 18,000 or so clones; more than 60% are singletons. Sequencing was carried out using PBMCs. The receptors derive from a man younger than 35 in good health and CMV-seronegative. Each CDR3 is given with its conserved first and last residue. Fields, in order: J gene, V gene, clone size, D gene, CDR3 DNA, CDR3 protein. The D gene is left open where the match is weak. Size values are once, few and many counts, or a class for expanded clones, and some rows have none.

TRBJ2-4	TRBV13	few	TRBD1	TGTGCCAGCAGCTCGCAGGGACAGGGTATCACCGGCATTCAGTACTTC	CASSSQGQGITGIQYF
TRBJ2-7	TRBV5-1	NA	TRBD1	TGCGCCAGCAGCTTGGGGCCGGGACAGGGAGTCGAGCAGTACTTC	CASSLGPGQGVEQYF
TRBJ2-7	TRBV30	NA	NA	TGTGCCTGGACAGTAAATAAGGGGCGGACCTACGAGCAGTACTTC	CAWTVNKGRTYEQYF
TRBJ2-7	TRBV6-6	NA	TRBD2	TGTGCCAGCAGTTACTCGACTAGCGGGACGTCAATTTTCTTC	CASSYSTSGTSIFF
TRBJ2-7	TRBV29-1	NA	NA	TGCAGCGTTGTTGTCAACTCCTACGAGCAGTACTTC	CSVVVNSYEQYF
TRBJ1-1	TRBV6-5	NA	NA	TGTGCCAGCAGTTACAGGGGGAAGGGCACTGAAGCTTTCTTT	CASSYRGKGTEAFF
TRBJ2-5	TRBV30	NA	NA	TGTGCCTGCGCGACTATTAGGAGGGGGACCCAGTACTTC	CACATIRRGTQYF
TRBJ1-2	TRBV29-1	once	TRBD1	TGCAGCGTTGTCCGGACAGGGATGAACTATGGCTACACCTTC	CSVVRTGMNYGYTF
TRBJ1-2	TRBV6-5	NA	NA	TGTGCCAGCAGCCACGTGGGGGGTGGCTACACCTTC	CASSHVGGGYTF
TRBJ2-7	TRBV6-4	few	TRBD1	TGTGCCAGCAGCGCCGGGACAGATTCTGGGGAGCAGTACTTC	CASSAGTDSGEQYF